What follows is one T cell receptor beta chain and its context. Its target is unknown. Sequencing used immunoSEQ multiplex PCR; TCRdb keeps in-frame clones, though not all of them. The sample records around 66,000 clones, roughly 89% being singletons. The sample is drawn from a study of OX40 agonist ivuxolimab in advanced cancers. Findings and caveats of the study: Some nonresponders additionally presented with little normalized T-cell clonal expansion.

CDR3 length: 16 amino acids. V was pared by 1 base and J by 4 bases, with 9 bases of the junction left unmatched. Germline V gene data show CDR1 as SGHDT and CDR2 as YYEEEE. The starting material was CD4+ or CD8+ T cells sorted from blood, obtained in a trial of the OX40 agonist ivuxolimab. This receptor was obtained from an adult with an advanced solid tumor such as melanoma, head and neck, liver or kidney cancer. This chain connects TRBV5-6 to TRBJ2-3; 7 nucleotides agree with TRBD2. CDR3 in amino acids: CASSLPGSGSADTQYF. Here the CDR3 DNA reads TGTGCCAGCAGCTTGCCGGGTAGCGGGTCAGCAGATACGCAGTATTTT. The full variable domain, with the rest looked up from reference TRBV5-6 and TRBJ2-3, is DAGVTQSPTHLIKTRGQQVTLRCSPKSGHDTVSWYQQALGQGPQFIFQYYEEEERQRGNFPDRFSGHQFPNYSSELNVNALLLGDSALYLCASSLPGSGSADTQYFGPGTRLTVL.